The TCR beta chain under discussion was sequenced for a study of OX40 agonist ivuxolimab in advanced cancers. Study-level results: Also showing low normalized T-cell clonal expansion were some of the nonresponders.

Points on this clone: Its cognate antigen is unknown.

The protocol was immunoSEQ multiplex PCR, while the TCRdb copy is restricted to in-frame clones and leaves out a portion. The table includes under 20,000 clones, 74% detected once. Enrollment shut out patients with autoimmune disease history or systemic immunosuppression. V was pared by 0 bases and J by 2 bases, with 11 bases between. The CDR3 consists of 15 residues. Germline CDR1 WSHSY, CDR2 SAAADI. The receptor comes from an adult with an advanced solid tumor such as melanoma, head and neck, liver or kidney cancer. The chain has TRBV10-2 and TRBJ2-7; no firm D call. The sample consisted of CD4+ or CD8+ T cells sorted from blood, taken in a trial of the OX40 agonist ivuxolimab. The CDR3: CASSESRGSPYEQYF. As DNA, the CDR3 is TGCGCCAGCAGTGAGTCGCGTGGCAGTCCCTACGAGCAGTACTTC.